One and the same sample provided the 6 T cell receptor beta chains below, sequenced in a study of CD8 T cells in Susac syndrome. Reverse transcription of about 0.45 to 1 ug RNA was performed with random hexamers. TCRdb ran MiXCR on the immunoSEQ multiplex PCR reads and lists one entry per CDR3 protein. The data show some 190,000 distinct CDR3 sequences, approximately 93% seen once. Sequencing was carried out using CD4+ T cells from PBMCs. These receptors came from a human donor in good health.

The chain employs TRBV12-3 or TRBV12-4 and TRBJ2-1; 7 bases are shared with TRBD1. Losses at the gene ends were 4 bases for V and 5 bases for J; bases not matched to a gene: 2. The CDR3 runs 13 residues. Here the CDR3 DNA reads TGTGCCAGCAGTTCAGACAGGGACAATGAGCAGTTCTTC. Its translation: CASSSDRDNEQFF.

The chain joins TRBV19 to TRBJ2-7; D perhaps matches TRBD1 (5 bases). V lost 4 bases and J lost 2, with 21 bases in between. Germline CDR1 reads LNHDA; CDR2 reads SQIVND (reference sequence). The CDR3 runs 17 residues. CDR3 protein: CASSRGKGTGLTYEQYF. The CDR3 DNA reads TGTGCCAGTAGTAGGGGTAAGGGCACAGGTCTTACCTACGAGCAGTACTTC.

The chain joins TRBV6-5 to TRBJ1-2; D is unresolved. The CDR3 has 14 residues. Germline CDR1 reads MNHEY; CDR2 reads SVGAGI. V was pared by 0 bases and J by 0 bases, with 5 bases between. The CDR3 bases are TGTGCCAGCAGTTACTCCACCTCTAACTATGGCTACACCTTC. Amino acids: CASSYSTSNYGYTF.

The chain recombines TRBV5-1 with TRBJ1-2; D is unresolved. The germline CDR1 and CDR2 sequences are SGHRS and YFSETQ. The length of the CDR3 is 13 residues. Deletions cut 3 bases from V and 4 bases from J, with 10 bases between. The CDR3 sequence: CASSSDGRYGYTF. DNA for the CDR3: TGCGCCAGCAGCTCGGACGGTCGCTATGGCTACACCTTC.

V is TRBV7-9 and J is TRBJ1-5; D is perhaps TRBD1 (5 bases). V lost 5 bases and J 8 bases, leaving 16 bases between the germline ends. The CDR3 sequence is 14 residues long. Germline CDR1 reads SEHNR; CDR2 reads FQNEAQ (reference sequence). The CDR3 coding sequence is TGTGCCAGCAGCCTATCGACAGCCGAGAAGCCCCAGCATTTT. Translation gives CASSLSTAEKPQHF. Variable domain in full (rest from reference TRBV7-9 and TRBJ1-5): DTGVSQNPRHKITKRGQNVTFRCDPISEHNRLYWYRQTLGQGPEFLTYFQNEAQLEKSRLLSDRFSAERPKGSFSTLEIQRTEQGDSAMYLCASSLSTAEKPQHFGDGTRLSIL.

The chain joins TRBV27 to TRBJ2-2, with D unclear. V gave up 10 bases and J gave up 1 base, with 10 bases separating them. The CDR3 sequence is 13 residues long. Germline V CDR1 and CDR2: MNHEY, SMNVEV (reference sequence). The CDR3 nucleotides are TGTGCCACCGCGGCCGAGAACACCGGGGAGCTGTTTTTT. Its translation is CATAAENTGELFF.